The 21 T cell receptor beta chains presented below share a single source sample, sequenced in a study of blood T cell repertoires in COVID-19. Clones were read by immunoSEQ multiplex PCR, and TCRdb kept only the in-frame ones, dropping some. Among 70,000 to 95,000 clones listed, 82% were seen once. The specimen sequenced was peripheral blood. Receptors originate from a human donor in a cohort sampled during active COVID-19.

CDR3 loop: CASSLVRGDTGELFF. The CDR3 DNA is TGTGCCAGCAGCTTAGTTCGGGGGGACACCGGGGAGCTGTTTTTT. The rearrangement joins TRBV7-9 to TRBJ2-2; TRBD2 matches at 7 bases. V was clipped by 1 base and J by 3 bases; unmatched bases: 2. The germline CDR1 and CDR2 sequences are SEHNR and FQNEAQ (reference sequence). The CDR3 is 15 residues long.

This clone has just a few counts. The chain combines TRBV24-1 with TRBJ2-7, with 8 bases identical to TRBD1. The CDR3 has 15 amino acids. J was trimmed by 4 bases and V by 5 bases; bases with no gene match: 9. Germline CDR1 and CDR2: KGHDR and SFDVKD. This CDR3 reads CATSGWQGAGYEQYF. CDR3 DNA sequence: TGTGCCACCAGTGGATGGCAGGGGGCAGGATACGAGCAGTACTTC.

This clone was picked up one time. The J gene is TRBJ2-1, the V gene TRBV21-1; TRBD1 is taken as the D call from the table, unchecked against the DNA. TRBV21-1 is termed a pseudogene. The CDR3 is made up of 15 amino acids. The DNA of the CDR3 is TGTGCCAGCAGATACAGGGCGGTGGGCTACAATGAGCAGTTCTTC. It translates to CASRYRAVGYNEQFF.

The chain links TRBV13 to TRBJ2-7; 10 positions match TRBD1. V dropped 6 bases and J dropped 5; count of bases not matched to a gene: 10. The germline V gene has CDR1 PRHDT and CDR2 FYEKMQ (reference sequence). This CDR3 has 15 residues. CDR3 protein: CASSSDRGFMNEQYF. The CDR3 region has the DNA TGTGCCAGCAGTTCGGACAGGGGGTTCATGAACGAGCAGTACTTC.

The chain employs TRBV10-2 and TRBJ2-7; the D gene is possibly TRBD1 (6 bases). Looked up from germline, CDR1 is WSHSY and CDR2 is SAAADI. The CDR3 is 15 amino acids. Trimming left V 8 bases short and J 0 bases short, with 17 bases between. The CDR3 DNA is TGCGCCAGCCAGCCACGACAGGATAGCTCCTACGAGCAGTACTTC. This gives the protein CASQPRQDSSYEQYF.

V is TRBV6-1 and J is TRBJ1-2, with D possibly TRBD1 on 5 matching bases. CDR3 length: 17 residues. In germline, CDR1 is MNHNS, CDR2 SASEGT. V shed 1 base and J shed 0 bases, with 15 bases lying between them. For the CDR3, the DNA is TGTGCCAGCAGTGAAGAGGGGTACAGCGCCGCTAACTATGGCTACACCTTC. Translated, it gives CASSEEGYSAANYGYTF.

Here the CDR3 reads CASSYPAAGNMNTEAFF. The DNA for the CDR3 is TGTGCCAGCAGCTACCCGGCGGCAGGGAATATGAACACTGAAGCTTTCTTT. The chain employs TRBV7-6 and TRBJ1-1, with D perhaps TRBD1 (5 bases). The CDR3 sequence is 17 residues long. Trimming cost V 4 bases and J 0 bases, with 18 bases left between them. In germline, CDR1 is SGHVS, CDR2 FNYEAQ.

The chain uses TRBV7-2 and TRBJ2-2; 7 bases are shared with TRBD1. The V segment lost 5 bases and the J segment 6 bases; nucleotides outside the gene matches: 15. This CDR3 comprises 17 residues. Germline assignment: CDR1 SGHTA and CDR2 FQGNSA. This CDR3 is CASSEGPQRQGSGELFF. The CDR3 DNA follows: TGTGCCAGCAGCGAAGGCCCCCAGAGACAGGGTTCCGGGGAGCTGTTTTTT.

V gene TRBV7-9 combines with J gene TRBJ2-7, with 8 bases that match TRBD2. This CDR3 comprises 13 residues. CDR1 is SEHNR, CDR2 FQNEAQ, per germline (reference sequence). The V and J ends lost 4 bases and 5 bases, in that order; junction bases with no gene match: 4. The CDR3 sequence: CASSSSGFDEQYF. CDR3 DNA: TGTGCCAGCAGCTCTAGCGGGTTCGACGAGCAGTACTTC.

The J gene is TRBJ2-7, the V gene TRBV28; D perhaps matches TRBD1 (5 bases). Germline V CDR1 and CDR2: MDHEN, SYDVKM. The V gene lost 6 bases and the J gene lost 0 bases, with 15 bases spanning the gap. This CDR3 comprises 15 residues. The CDR3 DNA follows: TGTGCCAGCAGACCCCGCAAGGGGTACTCCTACGAGCAGTACTTC. Translation: CASRPRKGYSYEQYF.

This sequence joins TRBV28 and TRBJ1-3; possible D gene TRBD1, 6 bases. CDR1 MDHEN and CDR2 SYDVKM come from the germline V gene. V was pared by 3 bases and J by 3 bases, with 12 bases between. The CDR3 contains 15 residues. In nucleotides, the CDR3 is TGTGCCAGCAGTTTGGCGGGGGCAGATGGAAACACCATATATTTT. Translated, it gives CASSLAGADGNTIYF.

A few counts support this clone. This chain links TRBV18 with TRBJ1-6, with a tentative D call TRBD1 (6 bases). The ends were cut back, 0 bases at V and 9 bases at J, with 18 bases in the middle. This CDR3 is built from 17 residues. Germline V CDR1 and CDR2: KGHSH, LQKENI. Written as DNA, the CDR3 is TGTGCCAGCTCACCACCCCCCGGGGTGGGGGCAGGTTCACCCCTCCACTTT. Translating gives CASSPPPGVGAGSPLHF.

A few counts support this clone. V is TRBV28 and J is TRBJ2-7; no clear D. Deletions cut 3 bases from V and 2 bases from J, with 8 bases between. Per germline, CDR1 MDHEN and CDR2 SYDVKM. The CDR3 is made up of 13 amino acids. The CDR3 loop is CASSFSSPYEQYF. The CDR3 DNA follows: TGTGCCAGCAGTTTCAGTAGCCCCTACGAGCAGTACTTC. The full variable domain, completed using reference TRBV28 and TRBJ2-7, is DVKVTQSSRYLVKRTGEKVFLECVQDMDHENMFWYRQDPGLGLRLIYFSYDVKMKEKGDIPEGYSVSREKKERFSLILESASTNQTSMYLCASSFSSPYEQYFGPGTRLTVT.

This chain uses TRBV5-6 with TRBJ2-7; unclear D gene. The germline V gene has CDR1 SGHDT and CDR2 YYEEEE. The CDR3 covers 14 residues. Trimming pared 3 bases from V and 6 bases from J, leaving 16 bases between. The CDR3 DNA sequence: TGTGCCAGCAGCTGGAGTAGCATGGTCCGCGAGCAGTACTTC. Translated: CASSWSSMVREQYF.

The rearrangement joins TRBV9 to TRBJ1-1, with D hard to call. This CDR3 comprises 15 residues. Germline assignment: CDR1 SGDLS and CDR2 YYNGEE. The V end lost 0 bases, the J end lost 0 bases, and 9 bases lay between the germline ends. As DNA, the CDR3 is TGTGCCAGCAGCGTAGAGCACAGTATGAACACTGAAGCTTTCTTT. The encoded protein is CASSVEHSMNTEAFF.

Worth noting for this clone: Compared with germline, one end of the junction differs, possibly owing to a read error. This chain uses TRBV5-6 with TRBJ1-1; 7 bases are a match to TRBD1. Germline CDR1 SGHDT, CDR2 YYEEEE. The CDR3 loop spans 11 amino acids. CDR3 sequence: CASSRKQGFEF. In DNA, the CDR3 is TGTGCCAGCAGTCGTAAACAGGGGTTTGAATTT.

The CDR3 nucleotides read TGTGCCAGTAGATGGGGACAGGGGGCCGCGAGGTATGAGCAGTTCTTC. Protein product: CASRWGQGAARYEQFF. This chain connects TRBV19 to TRBJ2-1; TRBD1 agrees at 12 bases. The CDR3 has 16 residues. CDR1 is LNHDA, CDR2 SQIVND, per germline (reference sequence). V trimming: 6 bases; J trimming: 8 bases; junction bases outside the gene matches: 11.

The V call is TRBV28, the J call TRBJ2-5, with 9 bases matching TRBD1. J gave up 5 bases and V 6 bases, and 13 bases lay outside the gene matches. Germline CDR1 reads MDHEN; CDR2 reads SYDVKM. The CDR3 has 16 amino acids. The CDR3 loop reads CASRSGTGWVGETQYF. CDR3 DNA sequence: TGTGCCAGCAGGTCCGGGACAGGGTGGGTCGGGGAGACCCAGTACTTC.

This chain connects TRBV5-1 to TRBJ1-2, with 7 bases fitting TRBD1. Per germline, CDR1 SGHRS and CDR2 YFSETQ. V shed 4 bases and J 3 bases; nucleotides not matched to a gene: 9. This CDR3 contains 15 residues. The CDR3 spells CASSITVGTDYGYTF. CDR3 DNA: TGCGCCAGCAGCATAACCGTCGGGACAGACTATGGCTACACCTTC.

V usage is TRBV18 and J usage is TRBJ2-7, with 9 bases lining up with TRBD1. Germline V gene sequence: CDR1 KGHSH, CDR2 LQKENI. The CDR3 consists of 15 residues. After removal of 0 bases from V and 7 bases from J, the junction contained 7 bases not matched to a gene. The CDR3 reads CASSPPRTGVMEQYF. CDR3 bases: TGTGCCAGCTCACCACCGAGGACAGGGGTCATGGAGCAGTACTTC.

This chain links TRBV9 with TRBJ1-4; no clear D gene. Germline loops: CDR1 SGDLS, CDR2 YYNGEE. The CDR3 runs 12 residues. V gave up 4 bases and J gave up 6 bases, with 7 bases separating them. CDR3 in amino acids: CASSRVDEKLFF. CDR3 bases: TGTGCCAGCAGCCGGGTCGATGAAAAACTGTTTTTT.